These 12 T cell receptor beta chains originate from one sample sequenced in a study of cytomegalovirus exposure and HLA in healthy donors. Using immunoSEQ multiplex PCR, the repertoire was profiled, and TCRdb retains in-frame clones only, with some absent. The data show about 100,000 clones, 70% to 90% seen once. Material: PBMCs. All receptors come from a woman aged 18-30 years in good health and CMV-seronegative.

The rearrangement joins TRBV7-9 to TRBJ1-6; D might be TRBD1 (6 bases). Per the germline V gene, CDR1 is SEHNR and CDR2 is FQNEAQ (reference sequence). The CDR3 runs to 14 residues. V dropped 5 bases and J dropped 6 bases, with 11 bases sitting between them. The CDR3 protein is CASSQRGSNSPLHF. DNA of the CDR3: TGTGCCAGCAGCCAGAGGGGGTCTAATTCACCCCTCCACTTT. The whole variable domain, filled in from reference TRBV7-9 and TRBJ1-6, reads DTGVSQNPRHKITKRGQNVTFRCDPISEHNRLYWYRQTLGQGPEFLTYFQNEAQLEKSRLLSDRFSAERPKGSFSTLEIQRTEQGDSAMYLCASSQRGSNSPLHFGNGTRLTVT.

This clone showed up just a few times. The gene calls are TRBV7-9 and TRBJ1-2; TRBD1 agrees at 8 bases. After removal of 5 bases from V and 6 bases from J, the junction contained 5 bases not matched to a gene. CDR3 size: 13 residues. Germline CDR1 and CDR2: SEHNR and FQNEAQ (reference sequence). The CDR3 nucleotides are TGTGCCAGCAGCCTCATGGACAGGGATGGCTACACCTTC. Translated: CASSLMDRDGYTF. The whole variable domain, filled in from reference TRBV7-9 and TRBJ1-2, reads DTGVSQNPRHKITKRGQNVTFRCDPISEHNRLYWYRQTLGQGPEFLTYFQNEAQLEKSRLLSDRFSAERPKGSFSTLEIQRTEQGDSAMYLCASSLMDRDGYTFGSGTRLTVV.

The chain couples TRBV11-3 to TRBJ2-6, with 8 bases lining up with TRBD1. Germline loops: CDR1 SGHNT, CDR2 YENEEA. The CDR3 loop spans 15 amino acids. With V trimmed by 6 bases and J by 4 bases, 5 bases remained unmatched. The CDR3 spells CASSPTGAGANVLTF. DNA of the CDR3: TGTGCCAGCAGTCCGACAGGGGCAGGGGCCAACGTCCTGACTTTC. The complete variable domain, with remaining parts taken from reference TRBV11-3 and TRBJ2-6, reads EAGVVQSPRYKIIEKKQPVAFWCNPISGHNTLYWYLQNLGQGPELLIRYENEEAVDDSQLPKDRFSAERLKGVDSTLKIQPAELGDSAVYLCASSPTGAGANVLTFGAGSRLTVL.

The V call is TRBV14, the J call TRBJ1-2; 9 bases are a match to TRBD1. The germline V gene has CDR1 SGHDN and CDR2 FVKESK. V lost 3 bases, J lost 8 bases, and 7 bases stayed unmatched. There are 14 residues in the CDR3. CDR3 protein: CASSHLWDRDGYTF. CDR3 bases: TGTGCCAGCAGCCACCTGTGGGACAGGGACGGCTACACCTTC.

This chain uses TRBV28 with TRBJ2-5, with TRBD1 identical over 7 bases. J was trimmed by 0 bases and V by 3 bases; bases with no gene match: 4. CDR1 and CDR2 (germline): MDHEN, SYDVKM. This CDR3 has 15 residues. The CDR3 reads CASSLSTGYQETQYF. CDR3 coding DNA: TGTGCCAGCAGTTTGTCGACAGGGTACCAAGAGACCCAGTACTTC.

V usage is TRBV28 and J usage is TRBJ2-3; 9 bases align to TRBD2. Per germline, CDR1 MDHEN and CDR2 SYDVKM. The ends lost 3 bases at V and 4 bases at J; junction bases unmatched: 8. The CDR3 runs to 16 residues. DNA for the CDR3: TGTGCCAGCAGTTTGTATTTTGGCGGGGGGGCAGATACGCAGTATTTT. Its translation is CASSLYFGGGADTQYF.

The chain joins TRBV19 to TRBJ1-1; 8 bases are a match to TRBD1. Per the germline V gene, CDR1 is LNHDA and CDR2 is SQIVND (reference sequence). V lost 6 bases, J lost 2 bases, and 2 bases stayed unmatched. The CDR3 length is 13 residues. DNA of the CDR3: TGTGCCAGTAGCGGACAGGGAAACACTGAAGCTTTCTTT. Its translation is CASSGQGNTEAFF.

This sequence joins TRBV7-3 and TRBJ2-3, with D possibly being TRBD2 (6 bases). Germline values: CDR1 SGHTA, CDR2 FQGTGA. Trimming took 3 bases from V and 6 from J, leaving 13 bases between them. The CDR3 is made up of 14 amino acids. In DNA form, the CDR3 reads TGTGCCAGCAGCTTCCTGACTAGAACGGATACGCAGTATTTT. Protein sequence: CASSFLTRTDTQYF.

The CDR3 DNA reads as TGTGCCATCAGTGAGTCAGCGACTAGCGGAGAGACCCAGTACTTC. It yields the protein CAISESATSGETQYF. This rearrangement joins TRBV10-3 to TRBJ2-5; TRBD2 matches at 9 bases. Germline CDR1 reads ENHRY; CDR2 reads SYGVKD. V lost 0 bases and J lost 4; bases outside the gene matches: 3. The CDR3 loop spans 15 amino acids.

The CDR3 nucleotides read TGTGCCTGGAGTGAGGGGGACCTGGACTTGGCTTTCTTT. Residues: CAWSEGDLDLAFF. This chain uses TRBV30 with TRBJ1-1; D perhaps matches TRBD1 (6 bases). Germline V gene sequence: CDR1 GTSNPN, CDR2 SVGIG (reference sequence). The CDR3 is made up of 13 amino acids. Trimming took off 1 base at V and 11 bases at J, with 17 bases between the two ends.

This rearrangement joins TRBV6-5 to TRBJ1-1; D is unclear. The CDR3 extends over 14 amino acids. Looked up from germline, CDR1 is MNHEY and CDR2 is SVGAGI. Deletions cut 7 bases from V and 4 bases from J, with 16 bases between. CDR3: CASTLQPGATEAFF. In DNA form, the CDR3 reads TGTGCCAGCACCCTGCAGCCGGGTGCCACTGAAGCTTTCTTT.

CDR3: CASSLETDSRETQYF. The DNA of the CDR3 is TGTGCCAGCAGCTTAGAGACCGACAGCCGGGAGACCCAGTACTTC. The chain couples TRBV13 to TRBJ2-5; D possibly corresponds to TRBD1 (5 bases). CDR3 length: 15 amino acids. V lost 1 base and J 5 bases, leaving 14 bases between the germline ends. CDR1 is PRHDT and CDR2 is FYEKMQ in the germline V gene (reference sequence). The full variable domain, completed using reference TRBV13 and TRBJ2-5, is AAGVIQSPRHLIKEKRETATLKCYPIPRHDTVYWYQQGPGQDPQFLISFYEKMQSDKGSIPDRFSAQQFSDYHSELNMSSLELGDSALYFCASSLETDSRETQYFGPGTRLLVL.